This T cell receptor (beta chain) was observed in a study of patients and donors after allogeneic stem cell transplantation. This clonotype was seen repeatedly, ten times or more. The CDR3 consists of 19 residues. The germline CDR1 and CDR2 sequences are MDHEN and SYDVKM. V was clipped by 6 bases and J by 0 bases; unmatched bases: 14. Each CDR3 protein is one row after TCRdb ran MiXCR on the RT-PCR reads. The sample has 25,000 to 30,000 distinct CDR3 sequences; roughly 7.3% are singletons. The specimen sequenced was blood, either unsorted or a sorted T cell fraction (not recorded which). This clonotype originated in a human donor who was either an allogeneic HSCT recipient or a stem cell or donor lymphocyte infusion donor (not recorded which). It is not recorded whose cells these are; they may come from a transplant donor. The chain combines TRBV28 with TRBJ2-1; TRBD2 matches at 10 bases. CDR3 sequence reads: CASRGGGSGRTSSYNEQFF. Here the CDR3 DNA reads TGTGCCAGCAGGGGGGGAGGTAGCGGGAGGACTAGCTCCTACAATGAGCAGTTCTTC. The variable domain in full, completed from reference TRBV28 and TRBJ2-1, reads DVKVTQSSRYLVKRTGEKVFLECVQDMDHENMFWYRQDPGLGLRLIYFSYDVKMKEKGDIPEGYSVSREKKERFSLILESASTNQTSMYLCASRGGGSGRTSSYNEQFFGPGTRLTVL.